The 3 T cell receptor beta chains presented below share a single source sample, sequenced in a study of Graves' ophthalmopathy and Graves' hyperthyroidism. Using RNA transcripts, the TCR beta CDR3 regions were amplified. The first round was an RT-PCR with HTBI primers, and the second round was a multiplex PCR. TCRdb recomputed calls from the multiplex PCR reads with MiXCR, one row per CDR3 protein. The table has hundreds of thousands of distinct CDR3 sequences, around a fifth seen once; the top ten hold roughly 7.4%. Sequencing was done on a sample of peripheral blood. These receptors originate from a woman younger than 30 with stable Graves' hyperthyroidism. Some clones in this sample may be carry-over from other donors' samples.

The CDR3 protein is CASSEEGHSSYEQYF. The CDR3 bases are TGTGCCAGCAGTGAAGAGGGCCACAGCTCCTACGAGCAGTACTTC. The J gene is TRBJ2-7, the V gene TRBV6-1; D remains ambiguous. Germline CDR1 is MNHNS and CDR2 is SASEGT. The CDR3 contains 15 residues. V shed 1 base and J shed 0 bases, with 10 bases lying between them.

This clonotype showed up many times. A read error is possible here, since a much larger clone lies one base away. The rearrangement uses TRBV15 and TRBJ2-7, with D uncertain. The CDR3 sequence is 17 residues long. In germline, CDR1 is LNHNV, CDR2 YYDKDF (reference sequence). CDR3 in amino acids: CAASREFGSLSSYEQYF. The CDR3 region has the DNA TGTGCCGCCAGCAGAGAGTTCGGCAGTCTGAGCTCCTACGAGCAGTACTTC.

A few counts support this clonotype. Relative to the germline gene, one junction end is altered; a read error may explain this. This sequence joins TRBV6-5 and TRBJ1-1; D perhaps matches TRBD1 (5 bases). The CDR3 consists of 13 residues. From germline, CDR1 is MNHEY and CDR2 SVGAGI. The CDR3 bases are TGTGCCAGCGGTTACTCGGGGGGTACTGAAGCTTTCTTT. This encodes CASGYSGGTEAFF.